This T cell receptor (beta chain) stems from a study of blood T cell repertoires in COVID-19. About the research overall: Acute and convalescent COVID-19 samples came from the United States, Italy and Spain.

CDR3 size: 14 residues. V was clipped by 5 bases and J by 2 bases, with 12 bases between them. Germline CDR1 reads SNHLY; CDR2 reads FYNNEI. How the authors handled the data: The assay estimated nucleated cells by amplifying reference gene primers. The repertoire was sequenced with immunoSEQ multiplex PCR; TCRdb's copy has only in-frame clones and lacks some. V and J calls and clone size are given by that table; D and trimming were obtained from the DNA. The sample yields over 95,000 clones, about 89% seen once. The specimen sequenced was peripheral blood. This chain connects TRBV2 to TRBJ1-1; no clear D gene. The source of this sequence is a human donor with acute or convalescent COVID-19. The donor label of this sample is uncertain. The CDR3 region is CASSPGRGNTEAFF. Here the CDR3 DNA reads TGTGCCAGCAGTCCCGGGCGGGGAAACACTGAAGCTTTCTTT.